Listed here are 6 T cell receptor beta chains from one sample, sequenced in a study of shared clonotypes between healthy human individuals. Sequencing used immunoSEQ multiplex PCR; TCRdb keeps in-frame clones, though not all of them. The table has under 1,900,000 clones, around 98.5% seen once. Input material: naive CD4+ T cells sorted from blood. The subset is: CD45RA+ positively selected. The receptor source for this set is a man aged 25-45 years in good health.

This clone was observed a single time. The V gene is TRBV19, the J gene TRBJ2-1; 7 bases align to TRBD2. The germline gives CDR1 LNHDA, CDR2 SQIVND (reference sequence). J lost 2 bases, V lost 3 bases, and 4 bases had no gene match. The CDR3 covers 15 residues. Here the CDR3 reads CASSMESGTYNEQFF. DNA for the CDR3: TGTGCCAGTAGTATGGAGAGCGGGACCTACAATGAGCAGTTCTTC.

The genes are TRBV5-6 and TRBJ1-2; D not certain. V was cut by 1 base and J by 2 bases, with 6 bases left in between. The germline gives CDR1 SGHDT, CDR2 YYEEEE. This CDR3 is 13 amino acids long. The CDR3: CASSLRQNYGYTF. The CDR3 region has the DNA TGTGCCAGCAGCTTGCGACAAAACTATGGCTACACCTTC.

V and J are TRBV6-5 and TRBJ1-1; D may be TRBD1 (5 bases). Per germline, CDR1 MNHEY and CDR2 SVGAGI. This CDR3 is built from 13 residues. V was trimmed by 5 bases and J by 5 bases, leaving 12 bases between them. The CDR3 DNA reads TGTGCCAGCAGTCTGGACACCCTGACTGAAGCTTTCTTT. Protein: CASSLDTLTEAFF.

The V call is TRBV15, the J call TRBJ2-2; TRBD2 might be the D (5 bases). The CDR3 loop spans 14 amino acids. Germline CDR1 LNHNV, CDR2 YYDKDF (reference sequence). Trimming removed 0 bases at V and 8 bases at J, with 10 bases between. CDR3 residues: CATSRDPSGGELFF. The CDR3 DNA is TGTGCCACCAGCAGAGATCCCTCGGGGGGGGAGCTGTTTTTT.

The genes are TRBV14 and TRBJ1-2; D may be TRBD1 (5 bases). This CDR3 contains 13 residues. With 5 bases removed from V and 7 bases from J, the gap between germline ends came to 14 bases. Germline V gene data show CDR1 as SGHDN and CDR2 as FVKESK. This chain's CDR3 is CASSLSVGVGYTF. DNA of the CDR3: TGTGCCAGCAGCTTAAGTGTAGGGGTTGGCTACACCTTC.

The chain combines TRBV28 with TRBJ2-3, with D possibly being TRBD1 or TRBD2 (7 bases each). The V and J ends lost 5 bases and 2 bases respectively, with 17 bases between them. CDR3 length: 16 amino acids. Germline V gene data show CDR1 as MDHEN and CDR2 as SYDVKM. The CDR3 loop reads CASSNRQGGFTDTQYF. The CDR3, as DNA: TGTGCCAGCAGTAATCGACAGGGAGGGTTCACAGATACGCAGTATTTT.